This T cell receptor (beta chain) was recovered during a study of tumor-infiltrating lymphocytes in primary liver carcinoma. Overall study findings and caveats: In tumor-adjacent and tumor-blood pairs, overlap was lower than in tumor region pairs. Relative to blood, tumors carried a significantly larger fraction of the repertoire in their top 250 clones (p = 0.039).

Without any cell sorting, about 19-30 mg of bulk tissue yielded co-extracted RNA and DNA. Histology found more than 85% viable tumor cells per sample. Notes on this clonotype: Its antigen is unknown.

A primer matching the constant region was used to make TCR beta cDNA from approximately 0.55 ug of total RNA. Nested multiplex PCR, run for three rounds with slightly modified ARM-PCR, yielded TCR beta libraries. A single record per CDR3 protein comes from TCRdb applying MiXCR to the multiplex PCR reads. Of around 56,000 distinct CDR3 sequences listed, roughly 70% are singletons. The sequenced sample consisted of liver tumor tissue from sampling region 2. Subset defined: tumor region T2, inferior pole. This TCR came from a man between 40 and 49 years old with primary liver carcinoma and hepatitis B virus infection.

Here the CDR3 reads CSASVGLAMDEQFF. CDR3 sequence (DNA): TGCAGTGCTAGTGTCGGTCTAGCCATGGATGAGCAGTTCTTC. The V gene is TRBV20-1, the J gene TRBJ2-1; D perhaps matches TRBD2 (5 bases). Trimming took off 3 bases at V and 8 bases at J, with 17 bases between the two ends. This CDR3 comprises 14 residues. In germline, CDR1 is DFQATT, CDR2 SNEGSKA (reference sequence).